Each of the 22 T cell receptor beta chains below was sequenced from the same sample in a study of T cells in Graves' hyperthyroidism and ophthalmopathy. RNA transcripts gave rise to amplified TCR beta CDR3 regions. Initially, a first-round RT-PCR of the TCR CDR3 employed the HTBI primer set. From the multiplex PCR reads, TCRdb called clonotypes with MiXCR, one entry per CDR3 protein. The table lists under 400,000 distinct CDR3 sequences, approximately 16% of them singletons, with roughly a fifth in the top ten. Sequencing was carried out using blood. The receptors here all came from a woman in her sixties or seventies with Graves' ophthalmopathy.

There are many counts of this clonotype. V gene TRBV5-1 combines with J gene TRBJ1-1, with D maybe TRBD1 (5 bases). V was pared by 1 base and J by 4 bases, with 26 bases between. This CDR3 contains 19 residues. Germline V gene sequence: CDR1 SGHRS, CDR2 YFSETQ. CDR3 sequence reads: CASSLRPGDTRGWGTEAFF. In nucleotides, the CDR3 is TGCGCCAGCAGCTTGAGGCCGGGGGATACAAGGGGCTGGGGCACTGAAGCTTTCTTT.

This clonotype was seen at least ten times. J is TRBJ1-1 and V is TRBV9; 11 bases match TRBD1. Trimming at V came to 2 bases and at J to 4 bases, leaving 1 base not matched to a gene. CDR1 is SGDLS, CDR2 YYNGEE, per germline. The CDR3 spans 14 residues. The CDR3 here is CASSVGQGVTEAFF. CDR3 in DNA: TGTGCCAGCAGCGTGGGACAGGGGGTCACTGAAGCTTTCTTT.

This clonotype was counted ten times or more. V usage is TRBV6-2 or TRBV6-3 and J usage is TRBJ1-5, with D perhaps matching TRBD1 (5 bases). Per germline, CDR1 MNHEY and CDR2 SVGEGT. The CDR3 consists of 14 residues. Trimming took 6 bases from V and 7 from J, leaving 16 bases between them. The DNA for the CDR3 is TGTGCCAGCAGCGGGGACTTACGGAGGCAGCCCCAGCATTTT. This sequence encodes CASSGDLRRQPQHF.

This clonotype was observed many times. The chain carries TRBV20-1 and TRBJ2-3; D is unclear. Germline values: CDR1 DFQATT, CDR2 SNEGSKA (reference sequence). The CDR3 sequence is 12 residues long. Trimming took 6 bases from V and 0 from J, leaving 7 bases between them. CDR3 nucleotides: TGCAGTGCGGACCAAAGCACAGATACGCAGTATTTT. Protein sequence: CSADQSTDTQYF.

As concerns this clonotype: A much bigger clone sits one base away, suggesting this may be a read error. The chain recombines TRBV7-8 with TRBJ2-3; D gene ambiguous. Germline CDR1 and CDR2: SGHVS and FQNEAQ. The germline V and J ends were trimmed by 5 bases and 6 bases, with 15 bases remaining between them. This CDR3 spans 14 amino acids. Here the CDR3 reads CASSSPAGADTQYF. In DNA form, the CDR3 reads TGTGCCAGCAGCAGCCCAGCTGGCGCGGATACGCAGTATTTT.

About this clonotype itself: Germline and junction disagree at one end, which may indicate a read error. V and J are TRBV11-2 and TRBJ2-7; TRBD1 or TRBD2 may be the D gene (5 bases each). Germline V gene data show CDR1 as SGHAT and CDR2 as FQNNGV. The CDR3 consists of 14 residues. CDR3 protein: CASSNRDGSYEQYF. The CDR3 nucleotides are TGCGCCAGCAGCAACCGGGACGGATCCTACGAGCAGTACTTC.

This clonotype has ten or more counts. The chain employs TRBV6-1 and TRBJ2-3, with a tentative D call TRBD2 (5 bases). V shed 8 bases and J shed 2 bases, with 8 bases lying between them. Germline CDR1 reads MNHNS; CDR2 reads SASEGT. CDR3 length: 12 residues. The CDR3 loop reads CASGRATDTQYF. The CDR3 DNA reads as TGTGCCAGCGGGCGGGCCACAGATACGCAGTATTTT.

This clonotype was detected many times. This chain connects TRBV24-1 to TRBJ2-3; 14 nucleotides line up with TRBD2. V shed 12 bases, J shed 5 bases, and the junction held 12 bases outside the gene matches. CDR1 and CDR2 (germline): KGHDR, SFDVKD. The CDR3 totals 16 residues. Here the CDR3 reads CAPRGTSGSVGDTQYF. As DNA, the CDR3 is TGTGCCCCTAGAGGGACTAGCGGGAGTGTTGGAGATACGCAGTATTTT.

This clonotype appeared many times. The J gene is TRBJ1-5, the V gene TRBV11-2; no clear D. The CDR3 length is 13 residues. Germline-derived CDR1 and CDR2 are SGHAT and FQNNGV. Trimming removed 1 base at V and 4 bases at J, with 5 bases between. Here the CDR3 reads CASSLVENQPQHF. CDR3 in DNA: TGTGCCAGCAGCTTAGTTGAGAATCAGCCCCAGCATTTT.

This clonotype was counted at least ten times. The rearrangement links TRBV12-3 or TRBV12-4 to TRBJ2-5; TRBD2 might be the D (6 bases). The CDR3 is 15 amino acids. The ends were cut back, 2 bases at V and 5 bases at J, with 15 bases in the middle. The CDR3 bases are TGTGCCAGCAGTTTATATGCCGGGGGTCAGGAGACCCAGTACTTC. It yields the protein CASSLYAGGQETQYF.

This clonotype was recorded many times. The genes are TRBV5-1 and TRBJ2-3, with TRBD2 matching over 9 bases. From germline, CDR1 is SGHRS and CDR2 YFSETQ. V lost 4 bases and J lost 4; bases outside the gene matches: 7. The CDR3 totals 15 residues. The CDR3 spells CASSLRAGGPDTQYF. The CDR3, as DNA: TGCGCCAGCAGCCTGCGGGCGGGAGGGCCAGATACGCAGTATTTT.

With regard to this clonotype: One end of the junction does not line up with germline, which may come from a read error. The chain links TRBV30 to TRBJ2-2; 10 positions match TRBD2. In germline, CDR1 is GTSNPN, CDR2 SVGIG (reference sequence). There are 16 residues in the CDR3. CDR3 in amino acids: CAWTASGRKNAGELFF. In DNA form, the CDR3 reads TGTGCCTGGACCGCTAGCGGGAGAAAGAACGCCGGGGAGCTGTTTTTT.

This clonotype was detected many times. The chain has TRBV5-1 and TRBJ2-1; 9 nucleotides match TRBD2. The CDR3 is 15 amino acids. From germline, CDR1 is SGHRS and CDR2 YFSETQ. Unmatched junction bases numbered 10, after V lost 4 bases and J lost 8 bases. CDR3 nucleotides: TGCGCCAGCAGCGGGCGGGAGGGCCTTGGGGATGAGCAGTTCTTC. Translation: CASSGREGLGDEQFF.

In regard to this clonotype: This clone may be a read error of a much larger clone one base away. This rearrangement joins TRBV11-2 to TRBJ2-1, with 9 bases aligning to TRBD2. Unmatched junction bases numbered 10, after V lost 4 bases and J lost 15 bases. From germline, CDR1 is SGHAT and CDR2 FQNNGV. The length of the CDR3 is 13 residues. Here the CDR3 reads CASSSPYAGGVFF. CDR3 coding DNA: TGTGCCAGCAGCTCCCCCTATGCGGGAGGGGTGTTCTTC.

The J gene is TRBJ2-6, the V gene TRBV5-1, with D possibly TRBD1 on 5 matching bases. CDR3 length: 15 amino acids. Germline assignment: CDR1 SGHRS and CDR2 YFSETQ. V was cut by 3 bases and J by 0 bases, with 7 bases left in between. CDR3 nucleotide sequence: TGCGCCAGCAGCTCAGACAGCTCTGGGGCCAACGTCCTGACTTTC. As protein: CASSSDSSGANVLTF.

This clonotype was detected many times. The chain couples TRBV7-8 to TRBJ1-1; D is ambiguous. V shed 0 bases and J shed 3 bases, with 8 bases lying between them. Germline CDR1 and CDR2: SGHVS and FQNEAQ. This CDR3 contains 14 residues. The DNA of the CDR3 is TGTGCCAGCAGCTTAGCGACCCCCTACACTGAAGCTTTCTTT. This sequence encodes CASSLATPYTEAFF.

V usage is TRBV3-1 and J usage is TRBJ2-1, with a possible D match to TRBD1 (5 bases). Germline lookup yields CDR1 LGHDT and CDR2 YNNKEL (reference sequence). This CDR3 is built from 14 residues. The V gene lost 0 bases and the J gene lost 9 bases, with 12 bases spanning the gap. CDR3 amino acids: CASSQEFLRGEQFF. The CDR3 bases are TGTGCCAGCAGCCAAGAATTCTTAAGGGGTGAGCAGTTCTTC.

CDR3 residues: CASSGGGGQGNYGYTF. DNA of the CDR3: TGCGCCAGCAGCGGAGGGGGAGGACAGGGGAACTATGGCTACACCTTC. This sequence joins TRBV5-1 and TRBJ1-2, with 9 bases fitting TRBD1. Germline CDR1 is SGHRS and CDR2 is YFSETQ. The CDR3 has 16 residues. Trimming took 4 bases from V and 2 from J; bases not matched to a gene: 9. Complete variable domain (other parts from reference TRBV5-1 and TRBJ1-2): KAGVTQTPRYLIKTRGQQVTLSCSPISGHRSVSWYQQTPGQGLQFLFEYFSETQRNKGNFPGRFSGRQFSNSRSEMNVSTLELGDSALYLCASSGGGGQGNYGYTFGSGTRLTVV.

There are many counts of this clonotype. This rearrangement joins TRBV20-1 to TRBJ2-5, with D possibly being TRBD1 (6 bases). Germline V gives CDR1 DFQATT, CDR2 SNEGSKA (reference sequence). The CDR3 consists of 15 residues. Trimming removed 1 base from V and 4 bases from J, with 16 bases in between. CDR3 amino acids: CSARVPTGWAETQYF. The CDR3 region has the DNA TGCAGTGCTAGAGTCCCCACAGGGTGGGCAGAGACCCAGTACTTC.

CDR3 DNA: TGTGCCAGCAGTTACTCGCTAGGCTCCATGGGGGAGCTGTTTTTT. Translating gives CASSYSLGSMGELFF. V usage is TRBV6-2 or TRBV6-3 and J usage is TRBJ2-2, with no clear D. This CDR3 has 15 residues. V was clipped by 0 bases and J by 8 bases, with 13 bases between them. Germline V lookup: CDR1 MNHEY, CDR2 SVGEGT.

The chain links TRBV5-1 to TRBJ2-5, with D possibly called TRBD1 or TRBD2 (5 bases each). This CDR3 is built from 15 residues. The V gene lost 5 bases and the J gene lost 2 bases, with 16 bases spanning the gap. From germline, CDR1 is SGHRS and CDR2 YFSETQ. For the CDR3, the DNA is TGCGCCAGCAGGGGACGGAATTCTCATCAAGAGACCCAGTACTTC. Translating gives CASRGRNSHQETQYF.

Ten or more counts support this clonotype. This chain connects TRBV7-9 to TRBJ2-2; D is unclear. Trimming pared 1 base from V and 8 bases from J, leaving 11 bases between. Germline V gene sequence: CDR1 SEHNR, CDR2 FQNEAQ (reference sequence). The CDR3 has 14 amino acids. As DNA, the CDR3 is TGTGCCAGCAGCTTAGACATAGCATCGGGGGAGCTGTTTTTT. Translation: CASSLDIASGELFF.